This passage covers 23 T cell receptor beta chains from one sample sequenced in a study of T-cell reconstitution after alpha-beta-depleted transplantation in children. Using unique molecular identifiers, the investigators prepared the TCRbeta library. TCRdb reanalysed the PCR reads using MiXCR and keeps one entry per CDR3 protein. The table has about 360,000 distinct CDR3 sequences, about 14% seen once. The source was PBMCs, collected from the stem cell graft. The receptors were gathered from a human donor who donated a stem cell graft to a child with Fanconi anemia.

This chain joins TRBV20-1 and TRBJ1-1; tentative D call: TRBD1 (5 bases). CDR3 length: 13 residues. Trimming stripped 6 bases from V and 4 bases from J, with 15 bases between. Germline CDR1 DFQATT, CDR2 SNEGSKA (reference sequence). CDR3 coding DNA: TGCAGTGCCAGACTCCCGGGGCCCACTGAAGCTTTCTTT. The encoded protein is CSARLPGPTEAFF.

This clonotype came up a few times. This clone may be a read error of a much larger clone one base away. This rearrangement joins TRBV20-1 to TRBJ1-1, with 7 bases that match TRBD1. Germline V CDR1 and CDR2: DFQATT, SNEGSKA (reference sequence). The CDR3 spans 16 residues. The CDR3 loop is CCPARRGQPLGTEAFF. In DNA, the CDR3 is TGCTGCCCTGCGAGGAGGGGGCAACCGTTGGGCACTGAAGCTTTCTTT.

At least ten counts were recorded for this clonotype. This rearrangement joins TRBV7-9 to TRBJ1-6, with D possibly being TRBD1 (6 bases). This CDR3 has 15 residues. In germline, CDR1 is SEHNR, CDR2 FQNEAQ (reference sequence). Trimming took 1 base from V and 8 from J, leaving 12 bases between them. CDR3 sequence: CASSLVQGIDSPLHF. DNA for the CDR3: TGTGCCAGCAGCTTAGTGCAGGGGATAGATTCACCCCTCCACTTT.

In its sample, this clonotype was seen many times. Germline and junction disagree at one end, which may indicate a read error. In DNA, the CDR3 is TGTGCCAGCAGTCCACAGTACACTGAGCAGTTCTTC. This gives the protein CASSPQYTEQFF. This rearrangement joins TRBV12-3 or TRBV12-4 to TRBJ2-1; D is undetermined. The CDR3 sequence is 12 residues long.

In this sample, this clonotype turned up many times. The CDR3 DNA is TGTGCCAGCAGCGCCACAATAGGGGGCGGAAAACTGTTTTTT. Translation: CASSATIGGGKLFF. J is TRBJ1-4 and V is TRBV9; 7 positions match TRBD1. Trimming removed 3 bases from V and 10 bases from J; junction bases left unmatched: 9. This CDR3 has 14 residues. Germline assignment: CDR1 SGDLS and CDR2 YYNGEE.

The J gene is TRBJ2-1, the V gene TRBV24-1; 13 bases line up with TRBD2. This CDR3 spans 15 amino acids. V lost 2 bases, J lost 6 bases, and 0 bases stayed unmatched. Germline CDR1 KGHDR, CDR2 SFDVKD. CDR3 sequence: CATSDWTSGGNEQFF. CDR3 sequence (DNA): TGTGCCACCAGTGATTGGACTAGCGGGGGCAATGAGCAGTTCTTC.

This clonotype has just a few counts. CDR3 sequence reads: CASSLGNPNTEAFF. CDR3 sequence (DNA): TGTGCCAGCAGTTTGGGCAACCCCAACACTGAAGCTTTCTTT. The chain combines TRBV28 with TRBJ1-1; D remains ambiguous. The CDR3 runs to 14 residues. V was clipped by 3 bases and J by 2 bases, with 10 bases between them. Germline V lookup: CDR1 MDHEN, CDR2 SYDVKM. The variable domain in full, completed from reference TRBV28 and TRBJ1-1, reads DVKVTQSSRYLVKRTGEKVFLECVQDMDHENMFWYRQDPGLGLRLIYFSYDVKMKEKGDIPEGYSVSREKKERFSLILESASTNQTSMYLCASSLGNPNTEAFFGQGTRLTVV.

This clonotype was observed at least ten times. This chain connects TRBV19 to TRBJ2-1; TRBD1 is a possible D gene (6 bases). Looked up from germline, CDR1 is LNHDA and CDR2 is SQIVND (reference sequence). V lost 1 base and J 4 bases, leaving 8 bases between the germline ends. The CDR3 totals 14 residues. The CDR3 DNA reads TGTGCCAGTAGTATAGTAACAGGGTACAATGAGCAGTTCTTC. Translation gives CASSIVTGYNEQFF.

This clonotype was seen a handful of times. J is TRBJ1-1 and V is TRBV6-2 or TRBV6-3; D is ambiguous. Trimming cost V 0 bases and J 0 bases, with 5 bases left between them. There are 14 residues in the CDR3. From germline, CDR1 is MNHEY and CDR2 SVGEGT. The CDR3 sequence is CASSYSSVNTEAFF. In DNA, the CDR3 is TGTGCCAGCAGTTACTCGTCCGTGAACACTGAAGCTTTCTTT.

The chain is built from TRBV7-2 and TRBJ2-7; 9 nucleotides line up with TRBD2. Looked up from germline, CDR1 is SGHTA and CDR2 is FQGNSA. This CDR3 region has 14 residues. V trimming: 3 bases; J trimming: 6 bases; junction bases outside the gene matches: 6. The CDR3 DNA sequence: TGTGCCAGCAGCTTGTATGGACTAGCGTTCGAGCAGTACGTC. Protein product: CASSLYGLAFEQYV.

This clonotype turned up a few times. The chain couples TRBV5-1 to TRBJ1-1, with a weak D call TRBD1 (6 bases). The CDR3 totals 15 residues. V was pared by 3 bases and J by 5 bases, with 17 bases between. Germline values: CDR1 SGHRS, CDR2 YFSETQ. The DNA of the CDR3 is TGCGCCAGCAGCTCGTCCACAGGGCGAGGAACTGAAGCTTTCTTT. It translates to CASSSSTGRGTEAFF.

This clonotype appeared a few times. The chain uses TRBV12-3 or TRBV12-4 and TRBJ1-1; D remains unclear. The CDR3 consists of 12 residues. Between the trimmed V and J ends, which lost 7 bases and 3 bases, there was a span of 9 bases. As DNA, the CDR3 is TGTGCCAGCACGATGCAGTACACTGAAGCTTTCTTT. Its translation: CASTMQYTEAFF.

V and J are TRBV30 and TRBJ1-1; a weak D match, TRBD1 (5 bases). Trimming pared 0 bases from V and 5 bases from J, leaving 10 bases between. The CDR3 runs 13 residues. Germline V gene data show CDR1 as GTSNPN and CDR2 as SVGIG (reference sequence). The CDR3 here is CAWSVLGETEAFF. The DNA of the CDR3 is TGTGCCTGGAGTGTGCTGGGGGAGACTGAAGCTTTCTTT.

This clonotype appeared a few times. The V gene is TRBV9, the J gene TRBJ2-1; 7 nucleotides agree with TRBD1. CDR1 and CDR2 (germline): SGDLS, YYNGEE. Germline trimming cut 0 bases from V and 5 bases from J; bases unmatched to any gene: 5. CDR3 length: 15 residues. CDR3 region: CASSVVGQGDNEQFF. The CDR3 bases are TGTGCCAGCAGCGTAGTTGGCCAGGGGGACAATGAGCAGTTCTTC. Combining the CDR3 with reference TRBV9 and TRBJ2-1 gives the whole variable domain DSGVTQTPKHLITATGQRVTLRCSPRSGDLSVYWYQQSLDQGLQFLIQYYNGEERAKGNILERFSAQQFPDLHSELNLSSLELGDSALYFCASSVVGQGDNEQFFGPGTRLTVL.

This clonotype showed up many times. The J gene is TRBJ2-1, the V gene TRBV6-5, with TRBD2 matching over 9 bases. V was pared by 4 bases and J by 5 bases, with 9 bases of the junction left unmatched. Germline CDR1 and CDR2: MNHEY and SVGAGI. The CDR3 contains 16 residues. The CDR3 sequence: CASSLSSGVPHNEQFF. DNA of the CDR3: TGTGCCAGCAGTTTATCTAGCGGGGTCCCCCACAATGAGCAGTTCTTC.

The CDR3 DNA follows: TGCAGTGCTGCCTCCAGCACTGAAGCTTTCTTT. This gives the protein CSAASSTEAFF. The rearrangement uses TRBV20-1 and TRBJ1-1; D remains ambiguous. The CDR3 length is 11 residues. Trimming removed 5 bases at V and 4 bases at J, with 8 bases between. Germline CDR1 reads DFQATT; CDR2 reads SNEGSKA (reference sequence).

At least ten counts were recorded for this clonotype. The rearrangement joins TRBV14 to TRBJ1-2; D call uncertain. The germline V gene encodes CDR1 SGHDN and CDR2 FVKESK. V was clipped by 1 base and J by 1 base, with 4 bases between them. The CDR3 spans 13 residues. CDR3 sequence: CASSQGGNYGYTF. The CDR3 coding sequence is TGTGCCAGCAGCCAAGGCGGTAACTATGGCTACACCTTC.

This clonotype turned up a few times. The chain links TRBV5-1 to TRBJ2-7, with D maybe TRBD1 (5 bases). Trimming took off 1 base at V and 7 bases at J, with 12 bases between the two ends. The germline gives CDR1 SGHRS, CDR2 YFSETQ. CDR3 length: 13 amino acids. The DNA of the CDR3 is TGCGCCAGCAGCTTGTGGGGCGGACGGGAGCAGTACTTC. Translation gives CASSLWGGREQYF.

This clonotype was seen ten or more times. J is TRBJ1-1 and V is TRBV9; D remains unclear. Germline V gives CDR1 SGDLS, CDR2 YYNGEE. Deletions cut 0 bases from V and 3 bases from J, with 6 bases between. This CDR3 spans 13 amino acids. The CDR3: CASSVASYTEAFF. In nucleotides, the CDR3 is TGTGCCAGCAGCGTAGCGTCGTACACTGAAGCTTTCTTT.

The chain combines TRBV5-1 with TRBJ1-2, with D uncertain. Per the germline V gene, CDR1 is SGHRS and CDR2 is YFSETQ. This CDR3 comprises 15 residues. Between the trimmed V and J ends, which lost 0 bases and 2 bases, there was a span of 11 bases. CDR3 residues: CASSLVGSGNYGYTF. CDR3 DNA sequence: TGCGCCAGCAGCTTGGTGGGGAGTGGAAACTATGGCTACACCTTC.

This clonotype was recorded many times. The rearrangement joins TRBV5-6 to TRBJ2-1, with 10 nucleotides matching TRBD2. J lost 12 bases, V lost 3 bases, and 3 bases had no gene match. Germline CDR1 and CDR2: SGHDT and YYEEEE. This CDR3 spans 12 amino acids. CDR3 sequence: CASSWGTSVQFF. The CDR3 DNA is TGTGCCAGCAGCTGGGGGACTAGCGTGCAGTTCTTC.

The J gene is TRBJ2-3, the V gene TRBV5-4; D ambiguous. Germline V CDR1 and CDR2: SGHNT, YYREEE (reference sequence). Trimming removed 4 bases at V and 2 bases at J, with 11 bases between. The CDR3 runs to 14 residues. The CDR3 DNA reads TGTGCCAGCAGCCCTTCCTTAAACACAGATACGCAGTATTTT. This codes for CASSPSLNTDTQYF.

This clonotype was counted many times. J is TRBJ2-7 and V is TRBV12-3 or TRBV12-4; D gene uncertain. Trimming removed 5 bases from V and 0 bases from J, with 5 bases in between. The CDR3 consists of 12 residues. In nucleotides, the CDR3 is TGTGCCAGCAGTCAGAGCTCCTACGAGCAGTACTTC. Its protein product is CASSQSSYEQYF.